Sequencing of this TCR beta chain was carried out in a study of cytomegalovirus exposure and HLA in healthy donors (dated by TCRdb to about 2017). With respect to the entire study: An earlier analysis of under 600 of the donors reported more than 250 Gb of sequence data and around 110 million unique TCR beta sequences from about 179 million T cells. The genetic ancestry cluster associated with self-reported Caucasian donors included 70% to 85% of the roughly 360 genotyped donors. Every discovery cohort repertoire had been produced on one sequencing platform. Roughly 5 DR-DQ haplotypes were handled as single units for association and clustering because linkage in the cohort was strong. The number of typed donors differed by locus: roughly 629-640 for A, B, C, DRB1 and DQB1; approximately 540 for DQA1; about 600 for DPA1; and around 450 for DPB1. The study profiled the T cell repertoires of about 720 subjects by immunosequencing and related them to cytomegalovirus serostatus. The study aimed to test whether cataloging public T cell receptors could reveal signatures of past pathogen exposure. HLA typing included class I and class II loci at four-digit resolution. Rather than using new phenotypic data, the later analysis identified candidate immune exposures from TCR beta sequences and from how often those sequences occurred across donors. About 280 gigabases of sequencing data and approximately 91 million unique TCR sequences made up an early release that covered under 750 HLA-typed donors. Donor age, sex, ethnicity and CMV serostatus were compiled together with the repertoire data. To predict cytomegalovirus infection status, the study brought together high-throughput TCR immunosequencing, statistical association of individual TCRs with disease status, and machine learning. A later genetic analysis took genome-wide SNP genotypes for 398 of the 666 donors and used that subset as a discovery cohort. In an earlier analysis of more than 550 of the donors, high-throughput TCR beta sequencing was used to judge whether each TCR beta V gene segment behaved as functional or pseudogenic. A later analysis re-analyzed previously published TCR beta repertoires from approximately 700 donors and added high-resolution HLA genotyping to study TCR occurrence patterns. Along with the approximately 670-subject first cohort, a separate validation cohort of some 130 different subjects was used. On average, around 200,000 unique TCR beta nucleotide sequences were sequenced per donor among a few hundred genotyped donors of the cohort, with roughly a sixth of those sequences being non-productive. On the study overall, not on this receptor specifically: A cluster of highly shared sequence variants was judged likely to be a technical artifact of the sequencing pipeline. An earlier analysis of approximately 590 of the donors showed that most TCR beta V segments appeared in productive rearrangements either about 87% or about 30% of the time, which broadly matched IMGT annotations. According to a later analysis, most CMV-associated TCR beta chains appeared to be HLA-restricted, and the HLA associations seemed to be driven largely by CMV exposure. Only TCR beta chains were sequenced in this cohort, and the absence of alpha or paired-chain data limited detectable features. Specific HLA alleles were associated with 15,000 to 20,000 TCR beta sequences at a false discovery rate of 0.05 in a later analysis. Some IMGT-functional V segments, including TRBV6-2 and TRBV6-3, could not be distinguished by the 87-base-pair reads and were therefore excluded. The presence/absence analyses assumed that sequencing depth was roughly uniform across donors, and that assumption may not be true. According to a later analysis, TCR association rates differed among HLA loci, with DRB1 alleles showing the most associated TCRs and HLA-C alleles showing the fewest. HLA typing was unavailable for some donors at each locus, so association tests used only the typed subset. Because counts were too low, roughly 17 rarely observed V segments, including chromosome 9 orphons, were left out of the earlier analysis of a few hundred of the donors. CMV serostatus was the only immune exposure information available for the cohort. A few of the identified cytomegalovirus-associated TCR beta chains were confirmed in vitro to be specific for cytomegalovirus antigens. Across donors, most TCR sequences were observed very rarely, whereas some public TCRs were present in many individuals. An association between a missense DCLRE1C variant and V-gene and J-gene trimming of TCR beta chains was found in a later genetic analysis and replicated in an independent cohort. It was suggested by the authors that the approach could potentially be generalized to other disease states and immunological phenotypes. In a later genetic analysis, fewer N-insertions in productive TCRs were reported among donors in an Asian-associated ancestry cluster than the approximately 630-donor mean. In the study, approximately 150 TCR beta chains were listed as associated with cytomegalovirus. Linkage disequilibrium might explain the correlated functional status among segregating V segments, but an unknown experimental factor could not be excluded. In both the original and validation cohorts, the classifier was reported to diagnose cytomegalovirus status with high specificity and sensitivity. When HLA alleles, especially DR and DQ, strongly co-occurred, TCR associations were difficult to assign to individual alleles. A further reported finding was that TCR beta sequences accurately predicted the HLA-A and HLA-B alleles for most subjects in the first cohort. According to a later analysis, parvovirus B19, influenza, CMV and Epstein-Barr virus appeared linked to several top co-occurrence clusters. In a later analysis, HLA-associated TCR beta chains were found to be more clonally expanded and to have lower generation probabilities than equally common non-associated chains.

In total, approximately 700 healthy bone marrow donors made up the cohort. At the time of sampling, all cohort members were nominally healthy, though unrecorded immune exposures were likely present. The donor tested CMV seropositive, placing the donor among the 289 seropositive members of the cohort. A peripheral blood sample was provided by each donor, and peripheral blood mononuclear cells were used for TCR beta sequencing. Genomic DNA was extracted from the blood cell samples with the Qiagen DNeasy Blood Extraction Kit. For this clone: No cognate antigen has been identified for it. Base-call qualities are not available, and no considerably larger clone is one nucleotide away.

The CDR3 runs 10 amino acids, cysteine and phenylalanine included. Left in the record is the CDR3 DNA by itself, 30 bases read in frame from the first base. Deletion took 10 bases off V and 1 base off J, with a span of 4 bases between the germline ends. Via the germline V gene, CDR1 is SGHDN and CDR2 FVKESK. Receptor amplification or capture employed the immunoSEQ multiplex PCR assay. For the multiplex PCR, a mixture combining 60 forward primers for TCR Vbeta segments and 13 reverse primers for TCR Jbeta segments was used. The CDR3 region of rearranged TCR beta genes was amplified from genomic DNA by a multiplex PCR assay. The amplified TCR beta libraries were sequenced on the Illumina HiSeq System as 87-base-pair reads. As for the authors' bioinformatics: In a later analysis, around 80 million unique TCR beta chains were counted across the approximately 640 repertoires, and roughly 11 million of these chains were shared by at least two donors. Raw reads were error-corrected and collapsed into unique sequences with a nearest-neighbor algorithm that merged closely related sequences to remove PCR and sequencing errors. V, D and J gene segments were assigned by aligning CDR3 sequences to IMGT reference sequences. For a sequence to be retained, a match of at least six nucleotides was required to both a V gene segment and a J gene segment. A rearrangement was called productive if the CDR3 had no stop codons and remained in frame with V and J, and every other rearrangement was called non-productive. Following IMGT convention, CDR3 was defined as the stretch from the second conserved V-encoded cysteine to the conserved J-encoded phenylalanine. In an earlier analysis of more than 550 of the donors, sequences lacking an unambiguous match to a single V gene segment were excluded. An earlier analysis of fewer than 750 of the donors called V segments functional above 56.7% productive rearrangements and segregating when the between-donor standard deviation exceeded 5%. To diagnose cytomegalovirus status from the catalog of TCR beta chain sequences, a statistical classification framework was built. In a later analysis, TCR nucleotide sequences were compared against IMGT/GENE-DB human TR gene sequences so that V and J genes could be assigned. The TCRdist pipeline was used in a later analysis to assign CDR3 sequences and most-parsimonious VDJ recombination scenarios. In a later analysis, each TCR beta chain was defined by its CDR3 amino acid sequence together with its V-gene family, and reads without a unique V-gene family were excluded. A later analysis removed nearly 600 highly shared, low-generation-probability nucleotide sequences to deal with suspected cross-contamination and a sequencing artifact. For each public chain, a later analysis derived a clonal expansion index from normalized ranks of inferred template counts within each repertoire. In a later analysis, generation probabilities were computed using a VDJ recombination model fitted to out-of-frame rearrangements, and the results were checked against IGoR. In a later analysis, TCR-TCR, TCR-HLA and TCR-CMV co-occurrence was scored with hypergeometric tests, and a repertoire-size bias correction was applied to TCR pairs. To estimate false discovery rates, a later analysis permuted the HLA or CMV assignments 20 times. In a later analysis, co-occurring TCRs were grouped using DBSCAN, and TCRdist sequence similarity was added for clustering within HLA-allele-positive subsets. For co-occurrence clustering, repertoires with fewer than 30,000 or more than 120,000 public chains were excluded, along with a handful of repertoires with anomalous nucleotide sharing. As stored in TCRdb, this immuneACCESS dataset retains in-frame rearrangements with V and J assigned. A fraction of the clones does not appear; measured against another copy, unresolved V genes explain less than half of the discrepancy, and the remainder lacks a known reason. The DNA was the basis for D and trimming; V, J and clone size are from that table. The sample includes about 110,000 clones, with approximately 79% observed a single time. 6.2% of the sample belongs to the ten largest clones.

The chain links TRBV14 with TRBJ1-1, with an unclear D gene assignment. The sequence was obtained from a young man in good health and CMV-seropositive. Material: PBMCs. The bases are TGTGCCACCTCGAACACTGAAGCTTTCTTT. Translation gives CATSNTEAFF.